These T cell receptor beta chains were read from a single sample in a study of cytotoxic CD8 clonotypes in ibrutinib-treated CLL. Assay used: immunoSEQ multiplex PCR; TCRdb lists only in-frame clones, some missing. The table includes roughly 130,000 clones, about 79% detected once. The source was PBMCs, collected after 12 months of ibrutinib treatment. The receptors were sampled from a human donor with chronic lymphocytic leukemia. The CDR3 runs from the conserved cysteine through the conserved F or W. Each record gives: V gene, D gene, clone size, J gene, CDR3 protein, CDR3 DNA. D genes are given only for firm matches. Clone size is not always given. Where it is, it says once, few, many or a class for expanded clones.

>TRBV30|-|-|TRBJ1-1
CAWSGWAYTEAFF
TGTGCCTGGTCCGGGTGGGCTTACACTGAAGCTTTCTTT
>TRBV7-9|-|-|TRBJ2-1
CASNLGGIYNEQFF
TGTGCCAGCAACCTAGGAGGGATCTACAATGAGCAGTTCTTC
>TRBV7-9|-|-|TRBJ1-1
CASSLDRGTKNTEAFF
TGTGCCAGCAGCTTAGACAGAGGGACAAAGAACACTGAAGCTTTCTTT
>TRBV6-5|TRBD1|-|TRBJ2-7
CASSYPGQGYEQYF
TGTGCCAGCAGTTACCCGGGACAGGGCTACGAGCAGTACTTC
>TRBV11-1|TRBD2|-|TRBJ2-1
CASSTRAGVEQFF
TGTGCCAGCAGCACAAGAGCGGGAGTTGAGCAGTTCTTC
>TRBV14|-|once|TRBJ2-2
CASSRGWNTGELFF
TGTGCCAGCAGCAGGGGATGGAACACCGGGGAGCTGTTTTTT
>TRBV18|TRBD2|once|TRBJ2-7
CASSAIDAGGTYEQYF
TGTGCCAGCTCAGCCATTGACGCGGGAGGAACCTACGAGCAGTACTTC
>TRBV5-1|TRBD2|-|TRBJ2-7
CASSLAGTSVNEQYF
TGCGCCAGCAGCTTGGCCGGGACTAGCGTCAACGAGCAGTACTTC
>TRBV7-9|-|few|TRBJ1-1
CASSPSGNTEAFF
TGTGCCAGCAGCCCGAGCGGGAACACTGAAGCTTTCTTT
>TRBV5-6|-|-|TRBJ1-1
CASSLVGAAHLTEAFF
TGTGCCAGCAGCTTGGTTGGCGCAGCTCACCTCACTGAAGCTTTCTTT
>TRBV9|TRBD2|-|TRBJ2-1
CASSVVSSGDEQFF
TGTGCCAGCAGCGTAGTCTCTAGCGGGGACGAGCAGTTCTTC